One and the same sample provided the 10 T cell receptor beta chains below, sequenced in a study of shared clonotypes between healthy human individuals (dated by TCRdb to about 2020). The library was prepared using the immunoSEQ multiplex PCR assay. Held by TCRdb, this immuneACCESS table contains in-frame sequences only and omits some clones. Under half of the omission traces to an unresolved V gene where checked; the cause of the rest is unknown. This sample gives approximately 500,000 clones in total; roughly 95% of them show up just once. The ten top clones hold 0.06% of the sample. Material for sequencing was naive CD4+ T cells sorted from blood. This specimen's cell subset or site label, interpreted: CD45RA+ positively selected. The receptor set was obtained from a woman aged 25 to 39 in good health.

The chain joins TRBV4-1 to TRBJ1-2; TRBD1 aligns across 9 bases. V lost 1 base to trimming and J lost 8 bases; unmatched junction nucleotides: 5. There are 14 residues in the CDR3. The V gene's germline CDR1 is MGHRA and CDR2 YSYEKL. The CDR3, as DNA: TGCGCCAGCAGCCAAGCCCTGGACAGGGGAGGCTACACCTTC. It translates to CASSQALDRGGYTF.

This sequence joins TRBV28 and TRBJ2-3; D is unresolved. This CDR3 comprises 13 residues. Germline V gene sequence: CDR1 MDHEN, CDR2 SYDVKM. V was trimmed by 8 bases and J by 4 bases, leaving 13 bases between them. CDR3 sequence: CASATTVPDTQYF. In nucleotides, the CDR3 is TGTGCCAGCGCCACTACGGTCCCAGATACGCAGTATTTT.

In its sample, this clone was seen a few times. This chain connects TRBV7-9 to TRBJ2-2; 8 bases map to TRBD2. The CDR3 runs to 14 residues. Germline CDR1 reads SEHNR; CDR2 reads FQNEAQ (reference sequence). J gave up 6 bases and V 5 bases, and 5 bases lay outside the gene matches. The CDR3 loop is CASSEPGLAGELFF. CDR3 DNA sequence: TGTGCCAGCAGCGAACCGGGACTAGCCGGGGAGCTGTTTTTT.

The chain recombines TRBV28 with TRBJ2-7, with 11 bases identical to TRBD2. Germline V gives CDR1 MDHEN, CDR2 SYDVKM. J lost 11 bases, V lost 6 bases, and 12 bases had no gene match. This CDR3 contains 14 residues. DNA of the CDR3: TGTGCCAGCAGCCGAAGCCGACTAGCGGGACCGGAGTACTTC. It is translated as CASSRSRLAGPEYF. The whole variable domain, filled in from reference TRBV28 and TRBJ2-7, reads DVKVTQSSRYLVKRTGEKVFLECVQDMDHENMFWYRQDPGLGLRLIYFSYDVKMKEKGDIPEGYSVSREKKERFSLILESASTNQTSMYLCASSRSRLAGPEYFGPGTRLTVT.

J is TRBJ1-5 and V is TRBV28; 9 bases map to TRBD1. Germline CDR1 and CDR2: MDHEN and SYDVKM. Losses at the gene ends were 6 bases for V and 5 bases for J; bases not matched to a gene: 5. The CDR3 contains 14 residues. The CDR3 bases are TGTGCCAGCAGCCCGGACAGGGGCGATCAGCCCCAGCATTTT. This encodes CASSPDRGDQPQHF.

Notes on this clone: Additional DNA sequences in this sample encode the identical CDR3. The genes are TRBV7-9 and TRBJ2-1; unclear D gene. CDR1 is SEHNR, CDR2 FQNEAQ, per germline (reference sequence). This CDR3 is built from 13 residues. V lost 0 bases and J lost 7, with 7 bases in between. The CDR3 protein is CASSLAPRNEQFF. In DNA, the CDR3 is TGTGCCAGCAGCTTAGCGCCCCGGAATGAGCAGTTCTTC.

This clone was seen only once. The V call is TRBV18, the J call TRBJ1-2; unclear D gene. Germline values: CDR1 KGHSH, CDR2 LQKENI. The CDR3 has 13 amino acids. V dropped 2 bases and J dropped 1 base, with 5 bases sitting between them. The CDR3 spells CASSPRNNYGYTF. In nucleotides, the CDR3 is TGTGCCAGCTCACCAAGGAATAACTATGGCTACACCTTC. Looking up the rest from reference TRBV18 and TRBJ1-2 gives the full variable domain: NAGVMQNPRHLVRRRGQEARLRCSPMKGHSHVYWYRQLPEEGLKFMVYLQKENIIDESGMPKERFSAEFPKEGPSILRIQQVVRGDSAAYFCASSPRNNYGYTFGSGTRLTVV.

The chain recombines TRBV28 with TRBJ1-4; D ambiguous. Germline lookup yields CDR1 MDHEN and CDR2 SYDVKM. The CDR3 runs to 17 residues. Trimming cost V 2 bases and J 2 bases, with 15 bases left between them. The CDR3 sequence is CASSLHPGRDTNEKLFF. In DNA form, the CDR3 reads TGTGCCAGCAGTTTACACCCCGGCCGGGATACTAATGAAAAACTGTTTTTT. Complete variable domain (other parts from reference TRBV28 and TRBJ1-4): DVKVTQSSRYLVKRTGEKVFLECVQDMDHENMFWYRQDPGLGLRLIYFSYDVKMKEKGDIPEGYSVSREKKERFSLILESASTNQTSMYLCASSLHPGRDTNEKLFFGSGTQLSVL.

This clone is a singleton in its sample. The chain combines TRBV27 with TRBJ2-7; 8 bases are a match to TRBD1. This CDR3 comprises 15 residues. With 6 bases clipped from V and 4 bases from J, the junction kept 11 bases outside the gene matches. Germline assignment: CDR1 MNHEY and CDR2 SMNVEV (reference sequence). Written as DNA, the CDR3 is TGTGCCAGCAGAGCAGGACAGGGAAGTTGGTACGAGCAGTACTTC. This sequence encodes CASRAGQGSWYEQYF.

This clone was found once. The chain uses TRBV5-1 and TRBJ2-3, with TRBD2 matching 7 bases. This CDR3 comprises 16 residues. Germline assignment: CDR1 SGHRS and CDR2 YFSETQ. Trimming at V came to 4 bases and at J to 2 bases, leaving 10 bases not matched to a gene. The CDR3 region has the DNA TGCGCCAGCAGCGTAGGGACTACCGCGGACACAGATACGCAGTATTTT. Encoded protein: CASSVGTTADTDTQYF.